One and the same sample provided the 18 T cell receptor beta chains below, sequenced in a study of shared clonotypes between healthy human individuals. Produced via immunoSEQ multiplex PCR; TCRdb's table is partial and in-frame only. The repertoire holds about 2.2 million clones, around 93% seen once, with about 1.7% in the top ten. Positively selected for CCR7, the CD45RO-negative cells used as naive CD8 cells excluded terminally differentiated effector memory CD45RA+ cells. Sequenced: naive CD8+ T cells from PBMCs. These receptor sequences come from a man aged 18 to 30 in good health. Some clones in this sample may be carry-over from other donors' samples.

J is TRBJ1-3 and V is TRBV11-2; D might be TRBD1 (6 bases). This CDR3 comprises 16 residues. V gave up 3 bases and J gave up 0 bases, with 12 bases separating them. CDR1 SGHAT and CDR2 FQNNGV come from the germline V gene. CDR3 sequence: CASSFGGSHSGNTIYF. The DNA of the CDR3 is TGTGCCAGCAGCTTTGGGGGCAGTCACTCTGGAAACACCATATATTTT.

This clone was recorded only once. The chain is built from TRBV2 and TRBJ2-6; possibly TRBD1 for D (6 bases). The CDR3 is made up of 18 amino acids. V shed 2 bases and J shed 1 base, with 15 bases lying between them. Germline CDR1 is SNHLY and CDR2 is FYNNEI. The CDR3 nucleotides read TGTGCCAGCAGTGAATTTACAGGGCCCCGGTCTGGGGCCAACGTCCTGACTTTC. Translation: CASSEFTGPRSGANVLTF.

The J gene is TRBJ1-4, the V gene TRBV6-1, with 8 bases lining up with TRBD1. V was clipped by 11 bases and J by 6 bases; unmatched bases: 8. CDR1 MNHNS and CDR2 SASEGT come from the germline V gene. The CDR3 loop spans 13 amino acids. CDR3 nucleotides: TGTGCCGTTTCGGACAGGGCGGATGAAAAACTGTTTTTT. Protein: CAVSDRADEKLFF.

The J gene is TRBJ2-1, the V gene TRBV11-3, with a possible D match to TRBD1 (5 bases). The CDR3 contains 13 residues. Trimming cost V 0 bases and J 12 bases, with 12 bases left between them. Germline V gene lookup returns CDR1 SGHNT and CDR2 YENEEA. The CDR3 protein is CASSLDLLGVQFF. The DNA for the CDR3 is TGTGCCAGCAGCTTAGACCTGCTAGGGGTGCAGTTCTTC.

The chain links TRBV2 to TRBJ1-2; the D is unclear. This CDR3 contains 15 residues. V was clipped by 1 base and J by 4 bases, with 13 bases between them. Germline assignment: CDR1 SNHLY and CDR2 FYNNEI. CDR3 loop: CASSEGRNPFYGYTF. The DNA of the CDR3 is TGTGCCAGCAGTGAAGGGCGGAATCCCTTCTATGGCTACACCTTC.

The chain combines TRBV29-1 with TRBJ1-1; 10 positions agree with TRBD1. CDR1 SQVTM and CDR2 ANQGSEA come from the germline V gene. This CDR3 is 17 amino acids long. V shed 7 bases and J 3 bases; nucleotides not matched to a gene: 17. Written as DNA, the CDR3 is TGCAGCGCCGTCTCCCGGGACAGGGGTCCTTATCACACTGAAGCTTTCTTT. This translates into CSAVSRDRGPYHTEAFF.

This chain uses TRBV20-1 with TRBJ2-7; D assignment may be TRBD1 or TRBD2 (5 bases each). The CDR3 contains 11 residues. CDR1 and CDR2 from the germline V gene are DFQATT and SNEGSKA (reference sequence). As DNA, the CDR3 is TGCAGGGCAAATGGGGGCTACGAGCAGTACTTC. Encoded protein: CRANGGYEQYF.

This chain uses TRBV15 with TRBJ1-1, with D possibly being TRBD1 (6 bases). The V gene lost 4 bases and the J gene lost 0 bases, with 12 bases spanning the gap. The CDR3 consists of 15 residues. Germline lookup yields CDR1 LNHNV and CDR2 YYDKDF (reference sequence). The DNA of the CDR3 is TGTGCCACCAGCATGACGCGGGGGCTGAACACTGAAGCTTTCTTT. Amino acid sequence: CATSMTRGLNTEAFF.

The chain recombines TRBV27 with TRBJ1-2, with TRBD1 as a possible D gene (6 bases). The CDR3 contains 14 residues. With 2 bases removed from V and 4 bases from J, the gap between germline ends came to 11 bases. Germline V gene sequence: CDR1 MNHEY, CDR2 SMNVEV (reference sequence). The CDR3 protein is CASSLRGGAYGYTF. CDR3 in DNA: TGTGCCAGCAGTTTAAGAGGGGGGGCCTATGGCTACACCTTC.

This clone appeared a single time. J is TRBJ2-1 and V is TRBV28; unclear D gene. Trimming left V 2 bases short and J 6 bases short, with 8 bases between. Germline assignment: CDR1 MDHEN and CDR2 SYDVKM. The CDR3 is 13 amino acids. For the CDR3, the DNA is TGTGCCAGCAGTTTAGAGATTCTCAATGAGCAGTTCTTC. Encoded protein: CASSLEILNEQFF.

The table lists this clone with a count of one. This chain links TRBV6-1 with TRBJ2-7; no clear D gene. Looked up from germline, CDR1 is MNHNS and CDR2 is SASEGT. The CDR3 sequence is 15 residues long. V dropped 1 base and J dropped 4 bases, with 14 bases sitting between them. CDR3 sequence reads: CASSEGGSAQYEQYF. In DNA form, the CDR3 reads TGTGCCAGCAGTGAAGGCGGCTCGGCACAGTACGAGCAGTACTTC.

This clone was observed a few times. The CDR3: CASSVSGTGDTQYF. The DNA of the CDR3 is TGTGCCAGCAGCGTCTCCGGAACGGGGGATACGCAGTATTTT. The chain uses TRBV9 and TRBJ2-3; maybe TRBD2 (5 bases). Germline values: CDR1 SGDLS, CDR2 YYNGEE. Trimming took 2 bases from V and 6 from J, leaving 13 bases between them. This CDR3 has 14 residues.

This CDR3 reads CASSSNGGLESYEQYF. CDR3 in DNA: TGTGCCAGCAGCTCAAACGGGGGACTAGAGTCCTACGAGCAGTACTTC. This chain joins TRBV7-9 and TRBJ2-7, with 8 nucleotides matching TRBD2. With V trimmed by 4 bases and J by 1 base, 9 bases remained unmatched. The CDR3 covers 16 residues. Germline V gives CDR1 SEHNR, CDR2 FQNEAQ (reference sequence).

The rearrangement links TRBV27 to TRBJ2-3; D gene uncertain. V shed 4 bases and J shed 6 bases, with 14 bases lying between them. Germline-derived CDR1 and CDR2 are MNHEY and SMNVEV (reference sequence). This CDR3 has 14 residues. The CDR3 sequence is CASSWHQQGDTQYF. The CDR3 DNA reads as TGTGCCAGCAGTTGGCACCAGCAAGGGGATACGCAGTATTTT.

The chain is built from TRBV7-8 and TRBJ1-2, with D perhaps matching TRBD1 (5 bases). CDR3 length: 15 residues. Germline values: CDR1 SGHVS, CDR2 FQNEAQ. Trimming cost V 5 bases and J 2 bases, with 15 bases left between them. CDR3 sequence (DNA): TGTGCCAGCAGCCCACGTGCGGGGGGGAACTATGGCTACACCTTC. Its translation: CASSPRAGGNYGYTF.

Points on this clone: The sample contains more than one DNA sequence encoding this CDR3. This chain uses TRBV5-6 with TRBJ2-7; D possibly corresponds to TRBD1 (6 bases). V was shortened by 0 bases and J by 0 bases, with 10 bases between the two germline ends. This CDR3 has 15 residues. Germline CDR1 SGHDT, CDR2 YYEEEE. CDR3 sequence: CASSLGQGLSYEQYF. The CDR3 nucleotides are TGTGCCAGCAGCTTGGGTCAGGGGCTCTCCTACGAGCAGTACTTC.

This chain connects TRBV27 to TRBJ2-7; 8 nucleotides line up with TRBD1. J gave up 2 bases and V 4 bases, and 10 bases lay outside the gene matches. CDR3 size: 16 residues. From germline, CDR1 is MNHEY and CDR2 SMNVEV (reference sequence). The CDR3 DNA is TGTGCCAGCAGTTCGTCCTTGGGACAGGTCCCCTACGAGCAGTACTTC. Protein sequence: CASSSSLGQVPYEQYF.

The chain has TRBV28 and TRBJ2-1; 9 bases map to TRBD2. V shed 6 bases and J 8 bases; nucleotides not matched to a gene: 11. Looked up from germline, CDR1 is MDHEN and CDR2 is SYDVKM. The CDR3 totals 15 residues. The CDR3, as DNA: TGTGCCAGCAGCTCTTCTGCGGGAGGGCGTTATGAGCAGTTCTTC. Protein: CASSSSAGGRYEQFF.